The 8 T cell receptor beta chains reported below all come from one sample, sequenced in a study of cytomegalovirus exposure and HLA in healthy donors. The PCR employed 60 Vbeta primers together with 13 Jbeta primers. Method: immunoSEQ multiplex PCR; TCRdb's copy keeps in-frame clones and lacks some. The data show approximately 170,000 clones, over 70% seen once. Material for sequencing was PBMCs. The source is a man aged 45-65 years in good health and CMV-seropositive.

This clone was seen just once. The chain joins TRBV4-2 to TRBJ1-1, with 9 bases that match TRBD1. The CDR3 loop spans 19 amino acids. Trimming took 4 bases from V and 5 from J; bases not matched to a gene: 20. From germline, CDR1 is LGHNA and CDR2 YNFKEQ. The CDR3 spells CASSLSTGGAEQLGTEAFF. The DNA of the CDR3 is TGTGCCAGCAGCCTATCGACAGGGGGAGCGGAACAGTTGGGGACTGAAGCTTTCTTT.

V gene TRBV29-1 combines with J gene TRBJ2-2; D unclear. Trimming removed 6 bases from V and 0 bases from J, with 11 bases in between. Germline V gene data show CDR1 as SQVTM and CDR2 as ANQGSEA. This CDR3 contains 14 residues. Written as DNA, the CDR3 is TGCAGCGTGATGGCCAGATCGAACACCGGGGAGCTGTTTTTT. Translation: CSVMARSNTGELFF.

The chain carries TRBV27 and TRBJ2-5, with D possibly TRBD1 on 6 matching bases. This CDR3 has 15 amino acids. Looked up from germline, CDR1 is MNHEY and CDR2 is SMNVEV (reference sequence). The germline V and J ends were trimmed by 4 bases and 5 bases, with 17 bases remaining between them. The CDR3 bases are TGTGCCAGCAGTTCCTACAGGGAAGGCAGGGAGACCCAGTACTTC. It yields the protein CASSSYREGRETQYF.

This chain uses TRBV30 with TRBJ1-1, with unresolved D. This CDR3 comprises 10 residues. V was clipped by 7 bases and J by 12 bases, with 15 bases between them. Per the germline V gene, CDR1 is GTSNPN and CDR2 is SVGIG (reference sequence). CDR3 region: CASLTGRTFF. The DNA of the CDR3 is TGTGCCTCCCTCACCGGTCGAACTTTCTTT.

The chain employs TRBV2 and TRBJ2-3; maybe TRBD1 (5 bases). This CDR3 spans 13 amino acids. Germline V lookup: CDR1 SNHLY, CDR2 FYNNEI. V shed 2 bases and J shed 3 bases, with 6 bases lying between them. The CDR3 reads CASSERQTDTQYF. The CDR3 nucleotides read TGTGCCAGCAGTGAAAGACAGACAGATACGCAGTATTTT.

The rearrangement joins TRBV6-4 to TRBJ2-3, with a possible D match to TRBD2 (5 bases). CDR3 length: 13 residues. Between the trimmed V and J ends, which lost 6 bases and 4 bases, there was a span of 11 bases. Germline V gene lookup returns CDR1 MRHNA and CDR2 SNTAGT. The CDR3 region has the DNA TGTGCCAGCAGACGGACGGAGGCAGATACGCAGTATTTT. Its protein product is CASRRTEADTQYF.

V gene TRBV5-1 combines with J gene TRBJ2-1, with TRBD1 identical over 10 bases. The V gene's germline CDR1 is SGHRS and CDR2 YFSETQ. Trimming at V came to 3 bases and at J to 0 bases, leaving 3 bases not matched to a gene. The CDR3 totals 16 residues. In DNA, the CDR3 is TGCGCCAGCAGCTGGACAGGGGGAGACTCCTACAATGAGCAGTTCTTC. This translates into CASSWTGGDSYNEQFF.

In its sample, this clone was seen a few times. J is TRBJ2-3 and V is TRBV7-2, with 10 bases aligning to TRBD2. After removal of 5 bases from V and 3 bases from J, the junction contained 11 bases not matched to a gene. Per the germline V gene, CDR1 is SGHTA and CDR2 is FQGNSA. The CDR3 is 17 residues long. For the CDR3, the DNA is TGTGCCAGCAGCCCCCGCACTAGCGGGGCGGTAACAGATACGCAGTATTTT. This encodes CASSPRTSGAVTDTQYF. The whole variable domain, filled in from reference TRBV7-2 and TRBJ2-3, reads GAGVSQSPSNKVTEKGKDVELRCDPISGHTALYWYRQSLGQGLEFLIYFQGNSAPDKSGLPSDRFSAERTGGSVSTLTIQRTQQEDSAVYLCASSPRTSGAVTDTQYFGPGTRLTVL.